This passage covers 13 T cell receptor beta chains from one sample sequenced in a study of shared clonotypes between healthy human individuals. Profiled with immunoSEQ multiplex PCR; TCRdb holds only in-frame clones, not every one. Among about 490,000 clones listed, about 80% were seen once. The specimen sequenced was PBMCs. All receptors derive from a woman aged 40 to 50 in good health. Some clones in this sample may be carry-over from other donors' samples.

This clone has a single count. The chain joins TRBV28 to TRBJ2-3; D is unresolved. The germline V gene encodes CDR1 MDHEN and CDR2 SYDVKM. The V and J ends lost 1 base and 1 base respectively, with 9 bases between them. The length of the CDR3 is 15 residues. CDR3 region: CASSLSGHRTDTQYF. CDR3 coding DNA: TGTGCCAGCAGTTTATCTGGCCATCGCACAGATACGCAGTATTTT.

This clone was seen many times. The chain carries TRBV11-1 and TRBJ2-7, with 7 nucleotides matching TRBD2. Germline V gene sequence: CDR1 SGHAT, CDR2 FQDESV (reference sequence). The CDR3 extends over 15 amino acids. V lost 7 bases to trimming and J lost 2 bases; unmatched junction nucleotides: 11. CDR3 in DNA: TGTGCCAGCACTACGATGGGAGGGCCCACCTACGAGCAGTACTTC. Its translation is CASTTMGGPTYEQYF.

V is TRBV5-6 and J is TRBJ2-7; TRBD1 agrees at 8 bases. The CDR3 is 13 residues long. With V trimmed by 6 bases and J by 4 bases, 6 bases remained unmatched. Germline V gene data show CDR1 as SGHDT and CDR2 as YYEEEE. CDR3 in amino acids: CASKGTGHYEQYF. As DNA, the CDR3 is TGTGCCAGCAAAGGGACAGGACATTACGAGCAGTACTTC.

The chain recombines TRBV28 with TRBJ1-5; no clear D. This CDR3 is built from 13 residues. The germline V gene has CDR1 MDHEN and CDR2 SYDVKM. V was shortened by 5 bases and J by 2 bases, with 7 bases between the two germline ends. The CDR3 spells CASSPYGNQPQHF. DNA for the CDR3: TGTGCCAGCAGTCCTTATGGCAATCAGCCCCAGCATTTT.

The chain joins TRBV5-1 to TRBJ2-1; TRBD2 matches at 13 bases. Germline trimming cut 1 base from V and 5 bases from J; bases unmatched to any gene: 3. This CDR3 comprises 16 residues. The germline gives CDR1 SGHRS, CDR2 YFSETQ. CDR3 coding DNA: TGCGCCAGCAGCTTGAGACTAGCGGGAGGAGACAATGAGCAGTTCTTC. Amino acid sequence: CASSLRLAGGDNEQFF.

This clone has just one count. This chain connects TRBV15 to TRBJ2-7; 9 nucleotides line up with TRBD1. There are 16 residues in the CDR3. Per the germline V gene, CDR1 is LNHNV and CDR2 is YYDKDF (reference sequence). V lost 3 bases to trimming and J lost 2 bases; unmatched junction nucleotides: 8. DNA of the CDR3: TGTGCCACCAGCAGCGGGGAGGGGGACAGGGCCTACGAGCAGTACTTC. This encodes CATSSGEGDRAYEQYF.

V usage is TRBV19 and J usage is TRBJ2-1; D might be TRBD2 (7 bases). V dropped 5 bases and J dropped 2 bases, with 16 bases sitting between them. The V gene's germline CDR1 is LNHDA and CDR2 SQIVND (reference sequence). The CDR3 runs to 16 residues. The DNA of the CDR3 is TGTGCCAGTAGTGGGGGGGCCCAGGCCCCCTACAATGAGCAGTTCTTC. Amino acids: CASSGGAQAPYNEQFF.

The gene calls are TRBV7-3 and TRBJ2-2, with D hard to call. Germline values: CDR1 SGHTA, CDR2 FQGTGA. Trimming took 2 bases from V and 2 from J, leaving 6 bases between them. The CDR3 sequence is 14 residues long. The CDR3 DNA is TGTGCCAGCAGCTTACATCGCAACACCGGGGAGCTGTTTTTT. Translated: CASSLHRNTGELFF. The variable domain in full, completed from reference TRBV7-3 and TRBJ2-2, reads GAGVSQTPSNKVTEKGKYVELRCDPISGHTALYWYRQSLGQGPEFLIYFQGTGAADDSGLPNDRFFAVRPEGSVSTLKIQRTERGDSAVYLCASSLHRNTGELFFGEGSRLTVL.

The sample holds one count of this clone. V usage is TRBV7-9 and J usage is TRBJ1-2; D gene ambiguous. Trimming removed 1 base from V and 7 bases from J, with 13 bases in between. CDR1 and CDR2 (germline): SEHNR, FQNEAQ (reference sequence). The CDR3 consists of 14 residues. The CDR3, as DNA: TGTGCCAGCAGCTTAGGTCCAGATTCCGGTGGCTACACCTTC. It yields the protein CASSLGPDSGGYTF.

Comments on this clone: Other DNA sequences of this sample code for an identical CDR3. This chain links TRBV5-1 with TRBJ2-2, with 7 bases that match TRBD1. The V gene end was trimmed by 0 bases and the J gene end by 2 bases; junction bases not matched to a gene: 7. CDR3 length equals 17 residues. Germline V gene sequence: CDR1 SGHRS, CDR2 YFSETQ. The DNA of the CDR3 is TGCGCCAGCAGCTTGGTCCCAGGGGGATCTAACACCGGGGAGCTGTTTTTT. Its translation is CASSLVPGGSNTGELFF.

This rearrangement joins TRBV4-3 to TRBJ2-1; 8 bases agree with TRBD1. The junction had 8 bases not matched to a gene; V was cut back by 1 base and J by 12 bases. The CDR3 covers 14 residues. Germline CDR1 and CDR2: LGHNA and YSLEER. CDR3 residues: CASSQVKEGQGQFF. The CDR3 nucleotides read TGCGCCAGCAGCCAAGTGAAAGAAGGACAGGGGCAGTTCTTC.

The rearrangement links TRBV27 to TRBJ2-6; D is perhaps TRBD2 (5 bases). This CDR3 comprises 16 residues. CDR1 and CDR2 from the germline V gene are MNHEY and SMNVEV (reference sequence). V lost 5 bases and J 0 bases, leaving 11 bases between the germline ends. The CDR3 DNA reads TGTGCCAGCAGTGAATTGGACTTCTCTGGGGCCAACGTCCTGACTTTC. Protein: CASSELDFSGANVLTF.

The V and J genes are TRBV7-9 and TRBJ2-7, with a weak D call TRBD1 (6 bases). Germline assignment: CDR1 SEHNR and CDR2 FQNEAQ (reference sequence). The V gene lost 6 bases and the J gene lost 4 bases, with 13 bases spanning the gap. The CDR3 sequence is 13 residues long. CDR3 coding DNA: TGTGCCAGCAGACCATTTGACAGGTACGAGCAGTACTTC. It translates to CASRPFDRYEQYF. The whole variable domain, remainder taken from reference TRBV7-9 and TRBJ2-7, is DTGVSQNPRHKITKRGQNVTFRCDPISEHNRLYWYRQTLGQGPEFLTYFQNEAQLEKSRLLSDRFSAERPKGSFSTLEIQRTEQGDSAMYLCASRPFDRYEQYFGPGTRLTVT.